One T cell receptor (beta chain) is described in this entry. Per the germline V gene, CDR1 is MNHEY and CDR2 is SMNVEV (reference sequence). The CDR3 is made up of 17 amino acids. V was trimmed by 7 bases and J by 6 bases, leaving 22 bases between them. The record originates from a study of blood T cell repertoires in COVID-19. Study in general: Samples representing acute and convalescent COVID-19 were sourced from the United States, Italy and Spain.

The assay was immunoSEQ multiplex PCR, and TCRdb's table has in-frame clones only and misses some. In the table there are around 130,000 clones, almost 85% of which are singletons. The sample consisted of peripheral blood. This rearrangement joins TRBV27 to TRBJ1-6, with D perhaps matching TRBD1 (5 bases). This sequence was found in a man in his fifties with acute or convalescent COVID-19. CDR3 sequence: CASTSGPQGARNSPLHF. For the CDR3, the DNA is TGTGCCAGCACCTCAGGGCCCCAAGGGGCACGTAATTCACCCCTCCACTTT.